The 21 T cell receptor beta chains in this list originate from one sample, sequenced in a study of blood T cells in healthy people across ages. Primers used in a second PCR of about 6 to 11 cycles were a sample-barcoded 5' primer and a J-beta primer mix. TCRdb passed the 5' RACE reads through MiXCR, listing each CDR3 protein once. The table shows fewer than 700,000 distinct CDR3 sequences, with 40% to 50% occurring only once. Sequences were obtained from blood. The source of these receptors is an elderly man in good health.

This clonotype was counted only a few times. This sequence joins TRBV4-3 and TRBJ2-1; D uncertain. Germline CDR1 reads LGHNA; CDR2 reads YSLEER. V lost 4 bases and J lost 0, with 10 bases in between. The CDR3 loop spans 15 amino acids. The CDR3 DNA follows: TGCGCCAGCAGCCCGTTTTCCAGCTCCTACAATGAGCAGTTCTTC. It is translated as CASSPFSSSYNEQFF.

The chain joins TRBV7-2 to TRBJ1-1; D gene ambiguous. This CDR3 is built from 14 residues. Deletions cut 5 bases from V and 5 bases from J, with 15 bases between. The V gene's germline CDR1 is SGHTA and CDR2 FQGNSA. This CDR3 reads CASSLGTPGTEAFF. The CDR3 DNA sequence: TGTGCCAGCAGCCTAGGAACGCCTGGGACTGAAGCTTTCTTT.

Comments on this clonotype: It may be a read error: a sequence one base away is much more abundant. The CDR3, as DNA: TGCAGCGCCAGGACACCCTCCTACGAGCAGTTCTTC. Translation: CSARTPSYEQFF. The V call is TRBV29-1, the J call TRBJ2-1; D is possibly TRBD1 (5 bases). The germline V and J ends were trimmed by 7 bases and 10 bases, with 17 bases remaining between them. Germline CDR1 and CDR2: SQVTM and ANQGSEA. The CDR3 is 12 amino acids.

This clonotype was seen a few times. The chain carries TRBV7-3 and TRBJ2-1; TRBD2 matches at 9 bases. Trimming at V came to 1 base and at J to 0 bases, leaving 13 bases not matched to a gene. The CDR3 has 20 amino acids. The germline gives CDR1 SGHTA, CDR2 FQGTGA. Here the CDR3 reads CASSLMGLAGLYSSYNEQFF. CDR3 DNA: TGTGCCAGCAGCTTAATGGGTCTAGCGGGGCTTTATAGCTCCTACAATGAGCAGTTCTTC.

The chain employs TRBV12-3 or TRBV12-4 and TRBJ2-3, with D hard to call. The CDR3 totals 11 residues. The V end lost 6 bases, the J end lost 5 bases, and 6 bases lay between the germline ends. The CDR3 bases are TGTGCCAGCAGCCCGATAGATACGCAGTATTTT. Amino acids: CASSPIDTQYF.

This chain joins TRBV3-1 and TRBJ1-3; D is possibly TRBD1 (5 bases). Trimming pared 0 bases from V and 2 bases from J, leaving 8 bases between. Per the germline V gene, CDR1 is LGHDT and CDR2 is YNNKEL (reference sequence). The CDR3 length is 15 residues. For the CDR3, the DNA is TGTGCCAGCAGCCAAGATCAAGGGGCTGGAAACACCATATATTTT. This encodes CASSQDQGAGNTIYF.

About this clonotype itself: A read error may explain this, as a much larger clone is one base away. The chain combines TRBV10-3 with TRBJ2-3; D gene uncertain. Trimming took 0 bases from V and 6 from J, leaving 4 bases between them. Per germline, CDR1 ENHRY and CDR2 SYGVKD. This CDR3 is built from 12 residues. The DNA of the CDR3 is TGTGCCATCAGTGAGTCGGAGGATACGCAGTATTTT. Amino acid sequence: CAISESEDTQYF.

CDR3 residues: CASSRRQGPYNEQFF. The CDR3 coding sequence is TGCGCCAGCAGCCGTAGACAGGGTCCCTACAATGAGCAGTTCTTC. V and J are TRBV5-1 and TRBJ2-1; 7 bases line up with TRBD1. Trimming removed 4 bases from V and 2 bases from J; junction bases left unmatched: 6. Germline CDR1 reads SGHRS; CDR2 reads YFSETQ. The CDR3 is made up of 15 amino acids.

This chain connects TRBV9 to TRBJ2-5; TRBD2 agrees at 10 bases. This CDR3 is 15 amino acids long. Germline loops: CDR1 SGDLS, CDR2 YYNGEE. The trim removed 0 bases at V and 2 bases at J, leaving 1 base unmatched. CDR3 protein: CASSVASGGQETQYF. The CDR3 region has the DNA TGTGCCAGCAGCGTAGCTAGCGGGGGTCAAGAGACCCAGTACTTC.

This clonotype has a handful of counts. The chain carries TRBV7-2 and TRBJ2-1, with D unclear. This CDR3 comprises 11 residues. Looked up from germline, CDR1 is SGHTA and CDR2 is FQGNSA. The V end lost 4 bases, the J end lost 10 bases, and 8 bases lay between the germline ends. CDR3 nucleotides: TGTGCCAGCAGCTCCGTGAAGGAGCAGTTCTTC. Its translation is CASSSVKEQFF.

The chain has TRBV5-6 and TRBJ2-1; D possibly corresponds to TRBD2 (7 bases). Trimming pared 2 bases from V and 9 bases from J, leaving 18 bases between. This CDR3 contains 15 residues. CDR1 is SGHDT, CDR2 YYEEEE, per germline. CDR3 loop: CASSFYGGGASEQFF. In DNA, the CDR3 is TGTGCCAGCAGCTTTTATGGTGGGGGGGCGAGTGAGCAGTTCTTC.

This chain connects TRBV6-2 or TRBV6-3 to TRBJ2-2, with 8 bases identical to TRBD2. Trimming removed 6 bases from V and 4 bases from J; junction bases left unmatched: 10. The CDR3 covers 16 residues. Germline-derived CDR1 and CDR2 are MNHEY and SVGEGT. CDR3 protein: CASRERGGRITGELFF. The DNA of the CDR3 is TGTGCCAGCAGGGAGAGGGGCGGGAGGATCACCGGGGAGCTGTTTTTT.

The chain carries TRBV7-2 and TRBJ2-1; D is unresolved. This CDR3 has 13 amino acids. V was shortened by 2 bases and J by 7 bases, with 9 bases between the two germline ends. In germline, CDR1 is SGHTA, CDR2 FQGNSA. The CDR3 region is CASSLRATNEQFF. The CDR3 DNA reads as TGTGCCAGCAGCTTACGGGCCACAAATGAGCAGTTCTTC.

This clonotype was found a few times. This rearrangement joins TRBV14 to TRBJ2-3, with 7 bases matching TRBD2. There are 16 residues in the CDR3. Germline CDR1 reads SGHDN; CDR2 reads FVKESK. V was clipped by 2 bases and J by 4 bases; unmatched bases: 9. This CDR3 reads CASSQRSLRGADTQYF. CDR3 DNA sequence: TGTGCCAGCAGCCAAAGGTCCTTACGGGGGGCAGATACGCAGTATTTT. The variable domain in full, with the rest retrieved from reference TRBV14 and TRBJ2-3, is EAGVTQFPSHSVIEKGQTVTLRCDPISGHDNLYWYRRVMGKEIKFLLHFVKESKQDESGMPNNRFLAERTGGTYSTLKVQPAELEDSGVYFCASSQRSLRGADTQYFGPGTRLTVL.

The CDR3 DNA sequence: TGTGCCATCAATGGACAGGATACTAACTATGGCTACACCTTC. It translates to CAINGQDTNYGYTF. The chain couples TRBV10-3 to TRBJ1-2, with TRBD1 matching over 7 bases. The CDR3 has 14 residues. Germline values: CDR1 ENHRY, CDR2 SYGVKD. The trim removed 7 bases at V and 0 bases at J, leaving 5 bases unmatched.

The chain has TRBV2 and TRBJ1-6; a possible D gene is TRBD1 (5 bases). V gave up 7 bases and J gave up 6 bases, with 16 bases separating them. This CDR3 comprises 15 residues. Germline V gene data show CDR1 as SNHLY and CDR2 as FYNNEI. The CDR3 nucleotides read TGTGCCAGCACCCTTGGCCGGGACCGTAATTCACCCCTCCACTTT. It is translated as CASTLGRDRNSPLHF.

A few counts support this clonotype. The chain carries TRBV7-9 and TRBJ2-5; D not resolved. Germline assignment: CDR1 SEHNR and CDR2 FQNEAQ (reference sequence). Trimming cost V 4 bases and J 4 bases, with 10 bases left between them. CDR3 length equals 13 residues. In nucleotides, the CDR3 is TGTGCCAGCAGCTGTGGAGTTGTAGAGACCCAGTACTTC. Protein product: CASSCGVVETQYF.

This clonotype appeared a few times. CDR3 residues: CAWSGLTGARQYF. The DNA of the CDR3 is TGTGCCTGGAGTGGTCTTACAGGGGCACGGCAGTACTTC. The chain carries TRBV30 and TRBJ2-7; 7 bases align to TRBD1. Trimming removed 1 base from V and 9 bases from J; junction bases left unmatched: 9. The CDR3 extends over 13 amino acids. Germline V gives CDR1 GTSNPN, CDR2 SVGIG (reference sequence).

This clonotype was detected only a few times. This may stem from a read error, because a much larger clone lies one nucleotide away. The chain combines TRBV29-1 with TRBJ2-5; unclear D gene. Trimming left V 3 bases short and J 7 bases short, with 6 bases between. Germline V CDR1 and CDR2: SQVTM, ANQGSEA. The CDR3 runs to 10 residues. The CDR3 nucleotides are TGCAGCGTTGATGTGAGGACCCAGTACTTC. Translation: CSVDVRTQYF.

This chain joins TRBV3-1 and TRBJ2-7; no clear D. CDR1 and CDR2 from the germline V gene are LGHDT and YNNKEL (reference sequence). Trimming stripped 1 base from V and 1 base from J, with 8 bases between. The length of the CDR3 is 14 residues. The CDR3 reads CASSQVPASYEQYF. The CDR3 DNA reads as TGTGCCAGCAGCCAAGTCCCAGCTTCCTACGAGCAGTACTTC.

V usage is TRBV7-2 and J usage is TRBJ2-1; no definite D call. The CDR3 consists of 14 residues. Trimming left V 5 bases short and J 5 bases short, with 13 bases between. The germline V gene has CDR1 SGHTA and CDR2 FQGNSA. The CDR3 sequence: CASSVVGPDNEQFF. In DNA form, the CDR3 reads TGTGCCAGCAGCGTAGTGGGCCCAGACAATGAGCAGTTCTTC.